The present T cell receptor (beta chain) was sequenced within a study of blood T cell repertoires in COVID-19. Study at large: Samples of COVID-19 (acute and convalescent) were obtained from the United States, Italy and Spain. The cDNA or gDNA used as material had been derived from T cells, B-cell-depleted T cells, or PBMCs.

Germline V lookup: CDR1 SQVTM, CDR2 ANQGSEA. CDR3 length: 13 residues. J gave up 3 bases and V 6 bases, and 6 bases lay outside the gene matches. Recruitment covered roughly 24 US areas and drew participants whose ages spanned roughly 18 to 100 years. In the source study's methods: For nucleated cells, counts were estimated from reference gene primer amplification. Repertoires were generated with immunoSEQ multiplex PCR, while TCRdb's copy carries only in-frame clones and drops some. The V and J calls and clone size come from that table; D and trimming were worked out from the DNA. The sample includes 250,000 to 400,000 clones, around 87% seen only once; the top ten take about 5.7%.

The clonotype originates from a woman in her 30s who had recovered from COVID-19. The sample was PBMCs or T cells enriched from blood (not recorded which). V is TRBV29-1 and J is TRBJ2-3; 7 nucleotides line up with TRBD1. DNA of the CDR3: TGCAGCGTGGACAACAGGGGAACAGATACGCAGTATTTT. It translates to CSVDNRGTDTQYF.